The present T cell receptor beta chain was sequenced within a study of molecular identifiers for immune sequencing clone quantification. Study-wide results and caveats: Clones above 20 RNA copies contained over 97% of effector molecules but under 1% of naive ones. Barcode collisions between identical TCR molecules could shrink estimates of highly expanded clone sizes.

Using 10%, 30% or 50% RNA, naive CD8 libraries were derived from approximately 20,000 to 1,000,000 sorted cells. MiXCR, run by TCRdb on the PCR reads, gives a single entry per CDR3 protein. This table has around 70,000 distinct CDR3 sequences, around a sixth appearing once. This clonotype was observed a few times. The target antigen is unknown. This clonotype was sampled from a human donor in good health. Some libraries in this study had Jurkat cell RNA spiked in. The sample comprised naive CD8+ T cells from blood, with Jurkat cell RNA spiked in. Subset: FACS-sorted CD8+CD4-CCR7+CD45RA+ naive T cells.

Here the CDR3 DNA reads TGTGCCAGCAGCCGGACAGGGGGCTACGAGCAGTACTTC. This gives the protein CASSRTGGYEQYF. This rearrangement joins TRBV27 to TRBJ2-7, with 10 bases matching TRBD1. There are 13 residues in the CDR3. Looked up from germline, CDR1 is MNHEY and CDR2 is SMNVEV (reference sequence). J was trimmed by 3 bases and V by 6 bases; bases with no gene match: 2.